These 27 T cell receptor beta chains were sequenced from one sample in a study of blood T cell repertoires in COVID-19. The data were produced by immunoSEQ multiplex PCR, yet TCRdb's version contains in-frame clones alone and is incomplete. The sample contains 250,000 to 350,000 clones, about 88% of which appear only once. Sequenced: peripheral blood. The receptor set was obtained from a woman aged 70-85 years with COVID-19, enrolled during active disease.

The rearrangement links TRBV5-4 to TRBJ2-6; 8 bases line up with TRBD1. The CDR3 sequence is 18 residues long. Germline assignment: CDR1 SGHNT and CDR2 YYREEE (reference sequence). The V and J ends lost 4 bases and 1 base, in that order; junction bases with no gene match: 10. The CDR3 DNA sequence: TGTGCCAGCAGCGCCCCGGGACAGGTCGGTTCTGGGGCCAACGTCCTGACTTTC. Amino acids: CASSAPGQVGSGANVLTF.

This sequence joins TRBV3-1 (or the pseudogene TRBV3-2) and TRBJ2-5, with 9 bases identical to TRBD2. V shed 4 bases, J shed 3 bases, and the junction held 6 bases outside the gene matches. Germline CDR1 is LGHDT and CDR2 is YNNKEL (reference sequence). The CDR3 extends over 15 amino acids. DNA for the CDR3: TGTGCCAGCAGCCTCCCCGGGACTAGCAAAGAGACCCAGTACTTC. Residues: CASSLPGTSKETQYF.

The CDR3 DNA is TGTGCCAGCAGCCCTTCCACCTATTCCTACGAGCAGTACTTC. It codes for CASSPSTYSYEQYF. The genes are TRBV3-1 (or the pseudogene TRBV3-2) and TRBJ2-7; D is unclear. Deletions cut 4 bases from V and 1 base from J, with 11 bases between. Germline CDR1 LGHDT, CDR2 YNNKEL (reference sequence). This CDR3 has 14 amino acids.

CDR3 nucleotides: TGTGCCAGCAGTTACTCCCGGACAGGGTGGCACGGGGAGCTGTTTTTT. This translates into CASSYSRTGWHGELFF. The genes are TRBV6-5 and TRBJ2-2, with 8 bases aligning to TRBD1. Germline V gene data show CDR1 as MNHEY and CDR2 as SVGAGI. V lost 0 bases, J lost 7 bases, and 7 bases stayed unmatched. The CDR3 is 16 amino acids.

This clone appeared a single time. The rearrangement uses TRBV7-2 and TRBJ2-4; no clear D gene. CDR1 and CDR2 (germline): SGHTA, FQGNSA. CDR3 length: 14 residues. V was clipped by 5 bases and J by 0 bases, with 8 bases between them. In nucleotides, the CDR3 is TGTGCCAGCAGCGACTTAGTAGCCAAAAACATTCAGTACTTC. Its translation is CASSDLVAKNIQYF.

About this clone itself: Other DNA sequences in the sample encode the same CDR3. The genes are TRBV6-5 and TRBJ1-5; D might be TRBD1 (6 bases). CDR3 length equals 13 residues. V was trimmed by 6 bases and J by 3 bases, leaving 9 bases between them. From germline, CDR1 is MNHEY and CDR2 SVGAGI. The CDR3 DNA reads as TGTGCCAGCAGACAGGGTGTCAATCAGCCCCAGCATTTT. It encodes CASRQGVNQPQHF.

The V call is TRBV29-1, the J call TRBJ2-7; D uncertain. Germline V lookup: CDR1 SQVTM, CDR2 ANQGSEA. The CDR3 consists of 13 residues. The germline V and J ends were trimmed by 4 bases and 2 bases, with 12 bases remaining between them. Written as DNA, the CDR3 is TGCAGCGTTGGAACAAACCCGACCTACGAGCAGTACTTC. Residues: CSVGTNPTYEQYF.

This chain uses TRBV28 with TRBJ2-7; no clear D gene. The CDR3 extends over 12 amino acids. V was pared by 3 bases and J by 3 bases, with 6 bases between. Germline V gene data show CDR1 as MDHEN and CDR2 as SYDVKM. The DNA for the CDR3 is TGTGCCAGCAGTTTGTCCCGCTACGAGCAGTACTTC. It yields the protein CASSLSRYEQYF.

The CDR3 sequence is CASNPLAGGRNEQFF. CDR3 bases: TGTGCCAGCAACCCACTAGCGGGGGGGCGGAATGAGCAGTTCTTC. The V gene is TRBV7-9, the J gene TRBJ2-1; 13 nucleotides line up with TRBD2. V lost 7 bases to trimming and J lost 7 bases; unmatched junction nucleotides: 7. CDR1 is SEHNR, CDR2 FQNEAQ, per germline (reference sequence). The length of the CDR3 is 15 residues. The variable domain in full, completed from reference TRBV7-9 and TRBJ2-1, reads DTGVSQNPRHKITKRGQNVTFRCDPISEHNRLYWYRQTLGQGPEFLTYFQNEAQLEKSRLLSDRFSAERPKGSFSTLEIQRTEQGDSAMYLCASNPLAGGRNEQFFGPGTRLTVL.

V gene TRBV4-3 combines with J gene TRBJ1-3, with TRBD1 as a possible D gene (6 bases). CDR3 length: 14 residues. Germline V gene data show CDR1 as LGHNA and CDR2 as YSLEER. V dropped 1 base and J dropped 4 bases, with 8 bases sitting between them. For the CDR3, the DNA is TGCGCCAGCAGCCAAGGAACAGGGGGAAACACCATATATTTT. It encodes CASSQGTGGNTIYF.

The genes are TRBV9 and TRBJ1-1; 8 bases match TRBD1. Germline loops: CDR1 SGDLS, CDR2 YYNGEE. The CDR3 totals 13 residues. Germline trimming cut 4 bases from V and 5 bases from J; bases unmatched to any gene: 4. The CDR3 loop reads CASSFRGQTEAFF. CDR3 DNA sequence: TGTGCCAGCAGCTTCAGGGGGCAGACTGAAGCTTTCTTT.

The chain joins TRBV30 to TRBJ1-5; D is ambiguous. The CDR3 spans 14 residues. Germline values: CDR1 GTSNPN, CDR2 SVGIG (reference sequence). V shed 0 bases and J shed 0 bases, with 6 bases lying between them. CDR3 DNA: TGTGCCTGGAGTGTACAGAGTAGCAATCAGCCCCAGCATTTT. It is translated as CAWSVQSSNQPQHF.

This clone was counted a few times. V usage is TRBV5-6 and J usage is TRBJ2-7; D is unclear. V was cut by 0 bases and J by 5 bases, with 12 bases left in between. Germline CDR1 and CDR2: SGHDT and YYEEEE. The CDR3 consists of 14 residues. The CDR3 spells CASSLAIQIDEQYF. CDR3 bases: TGTGCCAGCAGCTTGGCCATACAGATCGACGAGCAGTACTTC.

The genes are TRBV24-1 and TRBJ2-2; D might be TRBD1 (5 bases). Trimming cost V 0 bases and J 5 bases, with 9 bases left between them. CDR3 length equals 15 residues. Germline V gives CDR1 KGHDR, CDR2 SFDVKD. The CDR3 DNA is TGTGCCACCAGTGATTTGGCAGGGATGACCGGGGAGCTGTTTTTT. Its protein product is CATSDLAGMTGELFF.

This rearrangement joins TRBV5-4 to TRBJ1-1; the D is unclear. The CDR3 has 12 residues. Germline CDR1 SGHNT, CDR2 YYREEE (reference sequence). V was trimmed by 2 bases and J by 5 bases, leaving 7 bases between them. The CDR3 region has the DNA TGTGCCAGCAGCTTCGACGGGACTGAAGCTTTCTTT. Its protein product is CASSFDGTEAFF.

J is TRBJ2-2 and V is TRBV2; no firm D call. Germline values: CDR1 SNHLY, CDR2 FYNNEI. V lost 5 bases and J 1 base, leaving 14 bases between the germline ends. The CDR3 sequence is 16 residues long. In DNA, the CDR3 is TGTGCCAGCAGTTCCTCGACATTCCTGAACACCGGGGAGCTGTTTTTT. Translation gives CASSSSTFLNTGELFF. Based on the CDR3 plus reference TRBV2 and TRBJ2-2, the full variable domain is EPEVTQTPSHQVTQMGQEVILRCVPISNHLYFYWYRQILGQKVEFLVSFYNNEISEKSEIFDDQFSVERPDGSNFTLKIRSTKLEDSAMYFCASSSSTFLNTGELFFGEGSRLTVL.

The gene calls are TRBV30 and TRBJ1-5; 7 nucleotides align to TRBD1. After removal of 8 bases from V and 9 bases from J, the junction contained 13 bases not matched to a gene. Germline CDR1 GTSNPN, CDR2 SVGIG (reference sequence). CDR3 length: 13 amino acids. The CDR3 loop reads CAGDLGGGPPQHF. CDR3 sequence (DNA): TGTGCCGGAGACCTCGGAGGGGGCCCGCCCCAGCATTTT.

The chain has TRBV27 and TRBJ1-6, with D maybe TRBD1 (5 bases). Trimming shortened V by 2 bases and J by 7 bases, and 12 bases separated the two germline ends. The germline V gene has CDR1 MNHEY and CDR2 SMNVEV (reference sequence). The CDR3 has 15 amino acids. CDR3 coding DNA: TGTGCCAGCAGTTTAGAGGCGGGGGAGAATTCACCCCTCCACTTT. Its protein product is CASSLEAGENSPLHF.

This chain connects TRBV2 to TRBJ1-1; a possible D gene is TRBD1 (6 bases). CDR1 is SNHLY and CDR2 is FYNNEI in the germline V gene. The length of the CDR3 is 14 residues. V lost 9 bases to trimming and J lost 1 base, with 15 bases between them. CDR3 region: CASGGGGPNTEAFF. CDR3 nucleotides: TGTGCCAGTGGGGGCGGTGGACCGAACACTGAAGCTTTCTTT.

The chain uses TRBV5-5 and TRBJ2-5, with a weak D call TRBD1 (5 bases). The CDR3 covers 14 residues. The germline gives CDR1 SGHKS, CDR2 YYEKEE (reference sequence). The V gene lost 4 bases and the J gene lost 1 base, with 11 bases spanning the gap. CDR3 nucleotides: TGTGCCAGCAGCCCATTAAGGGGCCAAGAGACCCAGTACTTC. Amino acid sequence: CASSPLRGQETQYF.

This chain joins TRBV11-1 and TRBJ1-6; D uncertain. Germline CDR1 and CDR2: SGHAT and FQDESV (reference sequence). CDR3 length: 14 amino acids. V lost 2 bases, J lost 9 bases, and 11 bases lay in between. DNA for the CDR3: TGTGCCAGCAGCTTACGATCGTCGGGTTCACCCCTCCACTTT. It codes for CASSLRSSGSPLHF.

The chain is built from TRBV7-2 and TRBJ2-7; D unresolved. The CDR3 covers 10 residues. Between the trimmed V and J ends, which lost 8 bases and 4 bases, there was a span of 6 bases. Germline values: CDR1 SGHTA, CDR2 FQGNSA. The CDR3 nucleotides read TGTGCCAGCGGAGAGTACGAGCAGTACTTC. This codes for CASGEYEQYF.

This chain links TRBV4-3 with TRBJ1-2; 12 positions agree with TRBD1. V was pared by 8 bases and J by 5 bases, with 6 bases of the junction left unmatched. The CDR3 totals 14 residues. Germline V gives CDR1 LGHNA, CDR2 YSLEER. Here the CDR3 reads CASAPGQGAYGYTF. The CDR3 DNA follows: TGCGCCAGCGCCCCGGGACAGGGGGCTTATGGCTACACCTTC.

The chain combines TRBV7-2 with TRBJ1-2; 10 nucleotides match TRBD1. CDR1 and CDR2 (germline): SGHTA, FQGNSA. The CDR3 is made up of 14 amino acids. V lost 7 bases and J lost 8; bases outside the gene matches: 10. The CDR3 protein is CASKLSGQGGGYTF. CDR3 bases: TGTGCCAGCAAACTTAGCGGACAGGGGGGAGGCTACACCTTC.

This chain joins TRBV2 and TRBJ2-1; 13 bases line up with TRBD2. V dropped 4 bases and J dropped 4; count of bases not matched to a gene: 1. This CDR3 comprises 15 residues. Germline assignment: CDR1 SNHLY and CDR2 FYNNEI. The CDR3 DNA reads TGTGCCAGCAGTGGACTAGCGGGGGGTTACAATGAGCAGTTCTTC. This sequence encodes CASSGLAGGYNEQFF. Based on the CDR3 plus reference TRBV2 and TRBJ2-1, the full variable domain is EPEVTQTPSHQVTQMGQEVILRCVPISNHLYFYWYRQILGQKVEFLVSFYNNEISEKSEIFDDQFSVERPDGSNFTLKIRSTKLEDSAMYFCASSGLAGGYNEQFFGPGTRLTVL.

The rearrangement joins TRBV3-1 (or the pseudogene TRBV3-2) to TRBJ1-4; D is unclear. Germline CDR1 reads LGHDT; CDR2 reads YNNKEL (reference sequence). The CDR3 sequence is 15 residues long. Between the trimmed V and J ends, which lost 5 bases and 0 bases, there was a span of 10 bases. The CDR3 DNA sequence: TGTGCCAGCAGCTTGAGGTCATCAACTAATGAAAAACTGTTTTTT. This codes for CASSLRSSTNEKLFF.

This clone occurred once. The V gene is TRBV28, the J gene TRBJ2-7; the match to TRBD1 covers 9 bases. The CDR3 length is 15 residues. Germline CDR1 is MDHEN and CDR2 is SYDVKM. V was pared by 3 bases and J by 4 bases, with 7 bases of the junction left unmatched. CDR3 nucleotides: TGTGCCAGCAGTTTGACAGGGGGGCAAATTTACGAGCAGTACTTC. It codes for CASSLTGGQIYEQYF.